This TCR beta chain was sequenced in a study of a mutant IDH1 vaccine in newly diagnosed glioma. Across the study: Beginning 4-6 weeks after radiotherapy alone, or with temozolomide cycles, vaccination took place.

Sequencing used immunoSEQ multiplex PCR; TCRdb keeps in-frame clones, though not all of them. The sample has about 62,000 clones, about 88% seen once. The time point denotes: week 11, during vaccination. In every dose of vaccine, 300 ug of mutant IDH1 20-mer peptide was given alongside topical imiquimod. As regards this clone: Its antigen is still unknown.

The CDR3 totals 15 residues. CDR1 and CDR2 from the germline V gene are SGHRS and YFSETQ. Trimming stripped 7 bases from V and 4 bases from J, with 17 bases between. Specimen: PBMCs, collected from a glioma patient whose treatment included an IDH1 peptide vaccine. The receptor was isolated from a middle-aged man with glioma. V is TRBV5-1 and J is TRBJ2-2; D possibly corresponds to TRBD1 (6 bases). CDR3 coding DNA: TGCGCCAGCCAACAAGGGGGAAGTCGCACCGGGGAGCTGTTTTTT. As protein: CASQQGGSRTGELFF.